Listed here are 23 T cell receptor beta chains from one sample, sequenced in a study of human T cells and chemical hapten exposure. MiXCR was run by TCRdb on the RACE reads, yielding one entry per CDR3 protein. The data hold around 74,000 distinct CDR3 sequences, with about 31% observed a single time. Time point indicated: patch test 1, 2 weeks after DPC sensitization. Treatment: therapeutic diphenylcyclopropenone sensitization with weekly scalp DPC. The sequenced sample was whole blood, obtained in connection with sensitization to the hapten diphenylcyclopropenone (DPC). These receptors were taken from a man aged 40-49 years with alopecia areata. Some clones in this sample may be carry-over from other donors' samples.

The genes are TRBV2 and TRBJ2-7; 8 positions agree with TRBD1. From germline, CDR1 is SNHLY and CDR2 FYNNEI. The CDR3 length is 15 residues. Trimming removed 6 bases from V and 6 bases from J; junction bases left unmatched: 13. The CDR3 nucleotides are TGTGCCAGCAGACCCGGACAGGGTGGGCGTTCCGAGCAGTACTTC. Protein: CASRPGQGGRSEQYF.

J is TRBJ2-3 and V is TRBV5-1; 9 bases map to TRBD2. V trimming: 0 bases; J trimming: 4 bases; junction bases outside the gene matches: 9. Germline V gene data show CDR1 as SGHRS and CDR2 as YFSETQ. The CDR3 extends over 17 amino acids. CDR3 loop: CASSLGGLAFTSDTQYF. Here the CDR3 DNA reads TGCGCCAGCAGCTTGGGGGGACTAGCTTTTACCTCAGATACGCAGTATTTT.

The CDR3 coding sequence is TGTGCCAGCAGCTCCGGGACAGGGGGACAAGAGACCCAGTACTTC. It specifies CASSSGTGGQETQYF. The V gene is TRBV7-7, the J gene TRBJ2-5, with 11 bases matching TRBD1. CDR1 and CDR2 (germline): SSHAT, FNYEAQ (reference sequence). Trimming at V came to 4 bases and at J to 2 bases, leaving 3 bases not matched to a gene. The length of the CDR3 is 15 residues.

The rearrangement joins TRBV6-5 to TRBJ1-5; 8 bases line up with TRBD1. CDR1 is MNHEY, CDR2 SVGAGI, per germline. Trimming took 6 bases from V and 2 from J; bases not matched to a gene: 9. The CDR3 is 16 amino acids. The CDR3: CASSERTGSRNQPQHF. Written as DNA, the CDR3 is TGTGCCAGCAGCGAGAGGACAGGGTCTCGCAATCAGCCCCAGCATTTT.

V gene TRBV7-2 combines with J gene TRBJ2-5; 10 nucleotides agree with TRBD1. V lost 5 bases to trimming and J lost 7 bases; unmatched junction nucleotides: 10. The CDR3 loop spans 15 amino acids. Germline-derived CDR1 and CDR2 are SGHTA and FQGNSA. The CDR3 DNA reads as TGTGCCAGCAGCCCAAGACAGGGGGCCCTAGTGACCCAGTACTTC. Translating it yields CASSPRQGALVTQYF.

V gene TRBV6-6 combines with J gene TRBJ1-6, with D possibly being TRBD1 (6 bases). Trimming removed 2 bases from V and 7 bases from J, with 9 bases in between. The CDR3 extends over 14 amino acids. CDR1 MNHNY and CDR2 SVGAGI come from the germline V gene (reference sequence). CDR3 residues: CASSYGGTNSPLHF. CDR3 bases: TGTGCCAGCAGTTACGGGGGCACAAATTCACCCCTCCACTTT.

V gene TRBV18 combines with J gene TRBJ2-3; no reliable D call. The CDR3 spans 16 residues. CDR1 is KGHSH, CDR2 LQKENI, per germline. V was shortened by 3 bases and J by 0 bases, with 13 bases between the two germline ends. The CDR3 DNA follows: TGTGCCAGCTCACCTGTGACATCTACTAGCACAGATACGCAGTATTTT. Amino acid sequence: CASSPVTSTSTDTQYF.

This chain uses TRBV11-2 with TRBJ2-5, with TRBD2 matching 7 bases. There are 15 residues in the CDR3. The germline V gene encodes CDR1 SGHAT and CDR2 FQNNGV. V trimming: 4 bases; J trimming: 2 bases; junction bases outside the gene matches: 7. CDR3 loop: CASSSPGLRQETQYF. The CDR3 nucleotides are TGTGCCAGCAGCTCGCCGGGACTACGACAAGAGACCCAGTACTTC.

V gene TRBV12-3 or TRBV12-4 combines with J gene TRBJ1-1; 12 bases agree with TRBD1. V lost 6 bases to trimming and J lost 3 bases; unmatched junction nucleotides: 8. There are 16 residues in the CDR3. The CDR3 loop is CASSEGQGAEDTEAFF. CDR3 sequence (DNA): TGTGCCAGCAGCGAGGGACAGGGGGCAGAAGACACTGAAGCTTTCTTT.

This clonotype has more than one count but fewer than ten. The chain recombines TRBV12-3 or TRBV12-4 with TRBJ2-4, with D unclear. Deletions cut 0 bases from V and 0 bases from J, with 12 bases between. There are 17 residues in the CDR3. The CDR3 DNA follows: TGTGCCAGCAGTTTAGCGCAAGGACGGTTAGCCAAAAACATTCAGTACTTC. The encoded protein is CASSLAQGRLAKNIQYF.

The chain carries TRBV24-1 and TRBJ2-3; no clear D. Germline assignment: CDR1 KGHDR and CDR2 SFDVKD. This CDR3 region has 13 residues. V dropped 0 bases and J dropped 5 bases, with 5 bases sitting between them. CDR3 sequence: CATSDLVRDTQYF. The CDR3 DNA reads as TGTGCCACCAGTGATTTGGTGAGAGATACGCAGTATTTT.

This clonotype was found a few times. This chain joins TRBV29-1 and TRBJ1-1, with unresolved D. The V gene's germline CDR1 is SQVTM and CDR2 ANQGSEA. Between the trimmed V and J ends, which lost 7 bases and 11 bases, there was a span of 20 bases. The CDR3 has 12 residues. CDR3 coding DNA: TGCAGCGCTGGACCTTATGAGGGCACCGCTTTCTTT. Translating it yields CSAGPYEGTAFF.

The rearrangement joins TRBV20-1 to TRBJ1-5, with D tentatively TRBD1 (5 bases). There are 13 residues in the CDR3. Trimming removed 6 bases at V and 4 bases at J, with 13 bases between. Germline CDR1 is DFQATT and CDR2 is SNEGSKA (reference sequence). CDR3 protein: CSAPDTSNQPQHF. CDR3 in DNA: TGCAGTGCCCCGGACACGTCAAATCAGCCCCAGCATTTT.

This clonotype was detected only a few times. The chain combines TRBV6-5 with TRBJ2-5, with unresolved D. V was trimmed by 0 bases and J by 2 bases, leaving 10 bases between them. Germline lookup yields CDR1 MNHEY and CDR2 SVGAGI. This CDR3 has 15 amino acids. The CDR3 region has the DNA TGTGCCAGCAGTTACTCGATACTGACGCAAGAGACCCAGTACTTC. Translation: CASSYSILTQETQYF.

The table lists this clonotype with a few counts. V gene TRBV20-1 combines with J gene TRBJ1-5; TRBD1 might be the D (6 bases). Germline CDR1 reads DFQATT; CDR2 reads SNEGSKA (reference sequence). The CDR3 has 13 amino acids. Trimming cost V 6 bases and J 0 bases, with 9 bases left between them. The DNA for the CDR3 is TGCAGTGCGGGGGGGCATAGCAATCAGCCCCAGCATTTT. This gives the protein CSAGGHSNQPQHF.

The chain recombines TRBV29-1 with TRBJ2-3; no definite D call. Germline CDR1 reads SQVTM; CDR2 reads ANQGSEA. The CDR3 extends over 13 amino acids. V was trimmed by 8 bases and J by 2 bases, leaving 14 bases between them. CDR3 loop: CSTQPPYTDTQYF. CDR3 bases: TGCAGCACCCAGCCGCCCTACACAGATACGCAGTATTTT.

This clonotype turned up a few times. CDR3 in amino acids: CASSLVEGRWQPQHF. The CDR3 DNA is TGTGCCAGCAGCTTAGTTGAGGGGAGATGGCAGCCCCAGCATTTT. The chain has TRBV7-2 and TRBJ1-5; possible D gene TRBD1, 5 bases. Per the germline V gene, CDR1 is SGHTA and CDR2 is FQGNSA. With 1 base removed from V and 7 bases from J, the gap between germline ends came to 14 bases. The CDR3 is made up of 15 amino acids.

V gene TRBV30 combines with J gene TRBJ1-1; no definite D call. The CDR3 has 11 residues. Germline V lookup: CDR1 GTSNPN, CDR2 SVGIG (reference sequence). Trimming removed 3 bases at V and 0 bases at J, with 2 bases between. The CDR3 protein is CAWRVNTEAFF. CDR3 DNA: TGTGCCTGGAGGGTGAACACTGAAGCTTTCTTT.

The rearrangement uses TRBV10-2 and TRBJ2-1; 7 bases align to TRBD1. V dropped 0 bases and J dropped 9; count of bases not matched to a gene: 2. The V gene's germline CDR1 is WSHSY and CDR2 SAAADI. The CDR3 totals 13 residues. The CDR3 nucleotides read TGCGCCAGCAGTGAGTCGACAGGGCTTGAGCAGTTCTTC. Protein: CASSESTGLEQFF.

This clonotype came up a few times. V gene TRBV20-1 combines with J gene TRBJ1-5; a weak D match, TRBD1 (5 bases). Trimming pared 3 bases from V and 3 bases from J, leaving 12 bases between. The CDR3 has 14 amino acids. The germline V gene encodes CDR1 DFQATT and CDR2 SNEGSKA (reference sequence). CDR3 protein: CSASADSFNQPQHF. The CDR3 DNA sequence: TGCAGTGCTAGTGCCGACAGCTTCAATCAGCCCCAGCATTTT.

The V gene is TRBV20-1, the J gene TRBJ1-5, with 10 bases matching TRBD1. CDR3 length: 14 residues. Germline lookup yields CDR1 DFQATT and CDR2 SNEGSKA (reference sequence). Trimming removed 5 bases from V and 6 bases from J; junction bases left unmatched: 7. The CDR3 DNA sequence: TGCAGTGCTCGCCGGGACAGGGGAGGTCAGCCCCAGCATTTT. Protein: CSARRDRGGQPQHF.

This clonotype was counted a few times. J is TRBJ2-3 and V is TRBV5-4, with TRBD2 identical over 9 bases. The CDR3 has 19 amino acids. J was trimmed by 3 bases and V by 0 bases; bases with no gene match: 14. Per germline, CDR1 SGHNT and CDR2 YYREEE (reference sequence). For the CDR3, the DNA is TGTGCCAGCAGCTTGGCCAGATCAGCGGGAGGCTGGACGACAGATACGCAGTATTTT. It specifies CASSLARSAGGWTTDTQYF.

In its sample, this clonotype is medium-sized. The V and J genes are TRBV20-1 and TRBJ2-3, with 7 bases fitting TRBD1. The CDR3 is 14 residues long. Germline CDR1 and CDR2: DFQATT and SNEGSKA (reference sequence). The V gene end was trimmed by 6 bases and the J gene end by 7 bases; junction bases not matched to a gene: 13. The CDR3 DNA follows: TGCAGTGCAACCACAGGGGTTCCCCGAAATACGCAGTATTTT. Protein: CSATTGVPRNTQYF.